The entry that follows covers one TCR beta chain sequence. The target antigen is unknown. Each TCR library used about 3.5 ug of total RNA. One entry per CDR3 protein, without DNA, is what TCRdb gives after re-calling the 5' RACE reads. This sample's table has over 150,000 distinct CDR3 sequences. These data originate in a study of monozygotic twins with inflammatory bowel disease. Notes on the study in general: IBD patients shared fewer clonotypes with others than healthy twins, especially with disease activity.

This TCR derives from a human donor with ulcerative colitis or Crohn's disease, or a healthy co-twin of an affected twin (not recorded which). The sample consisted of blood.

The CDR3 loop is CASTQEGGGTGELFF. This chain connects TRBV6-5 to TRBJ2-2; TCRdb lists TRBD1, though no DNA is available to test this call. The CDR3 length is 15 residues. CDR1 and CDR2 (germline): MNHEY, SVGAGI.